The clone carrying this T cell receptor (beta chain) was counted a single time. This entry belongs to a study of blood T cell repertoires in COVID-19. As for the study in general: Material from acute and convalescent COVID-19 was sourced from the United States, Italy and Spain. Sources were T cells, B-cell-depleted T cells, or PBMCs; the material itself was cDNA or gDNA.

Enrolment of Seattle patients took place during active infection, and they were followed longitudinally. Assay: immunoSEQ multiplex PCR; the TCRdb copy retains only in-frame clones and omits some. This sample has approximately 210,000 clones, with around four fifths found just once. This receptor was obtained from a man aged 55-75 years with COVID-19, enrolled during active disease. The sample consisted of peripheral blood.

The CDR3: CASSLGHSGANVLTF. CDR3 sequence (DNA): TGCGCCAGCAGCTTGGGACACTCTGGGGCCAACGTCCTGACTTTC. V and J are TRBV5-1 and TRBJ2-6; D gene unclear. V lost 0 bases and J 0 bases, leaving 4 bases between the germline ends. This CDR3 is built from 15 residues. Looked up from germline, CDR1 is SGHRS and CDR2 is YFSETQ.